These 8 T cell receptor beta chains originate from one sample sequenced in a study of T-cell reconstitution after alpha-beta-depleted transplantation in children listed by TCRdb under 2016. The library was built by means of PCR. The reads were generated on an Illumina HiSeq 2500. To normalize quantification of the TCRbeta repertoire, the TCR libraries were built with molecular barcoding that relied on unique molecular identifiers. TCRdb reworked the public reads: Q25 trimming with fastp, MiXCR clone assembly, productive beta chains retained. Merged by CDR3 protein, the rows form single entries marked with the most common genes and DNA. The sample table records some 260,000 distinct CDR3 sequences; under 30% of these occur just once. Jointly, the top ten make up more than 4.5% of the sample. The treatment or condition tag for this specimen amounts to: allogeneic hematopoietic cell transplantation with graft depleted of TCRalphabeta T cells and CD19 B cells.

Specimen: PBMCs, mostly from graft donor cells, collected 360 days after TCRalphabeta/CD19-depleted stem cell transplant. The source of these receptors is a female patient younger than 10 who had a stem cell transplant for congenital amegakaryocytic thrombocytopenia, so the T cells may come from the graft donor.

This clonotype turned up a few times. V and J are TRBV12-3 or TRBV12-4 and TRBJ2-7; 8 nucleotides align to TRBD1. J lost 3 bases, V lost 6 bases, and 4 bases had no gene match. The length of the CDR3 is 13 residues. CDR3 bases: TGTGCCAGCAGACAGGGGGAACACTACGAGCAGTACTTC. Encoded protein: CASRQGEHYEQYF.

In this sample, this clonotype turned up many times. The chain employs TRBV29-1 and TRBJ2-5; D remains unclear. V lost 3 bases and J lost 3, with 14 bases in between. The CDR3 is made up of 14 amino acids. The germline V gene encodes CDR1 SQVTM and CDR2 ANQGSEA. The CDR3 here is CSVDIFRAEETQYF. CDR3 nucleotide sequence: TGCAGCGTTGATATATTTAGGGCCGAAGAGACCCAGTACTTC.

This clonotype appeared a few times. The chain employs TRBV5-1 and TRBJ1-3; D possibly corresponds to TRBD1 (5 bases). CDR3 size: 16 residues. V was cut by 0 bases and J by 0 bases, with 10 bases left in between. The V gene's germline CDR1 is SGHRS and CDR2 YFSETQ. CDR3 residues: CASSLAGGSSGNTIYF. In nucleotides, the CDR3 is TGCGCCAGCAGCTTGGCCGGGGGTAGCTCTGGAAACACCATATATTTT.

This clonotype has more than one count but fewer than ten. The J gene is TRBJ2-5, the V gene TRBV27; 7 nucleotides agree with TRBD1. CDR1 MNHEY and CDR2 SMNVEV come from the germline V gene (reference sequence). CDR3 length equals 14 residues. V trimming: 5 bases; J trimming: 2 bases; junction bases outside the gene matches: 5. CDR3 nucleotide sequence: TGTGCCAGCAGTCGAAAGACAGGGCAAGAGACCCAGTACTTC. Its protein is CASSRKTGQETQYF.

The chain's CDR3 is CASSLDRKYLTDTQYF. DNA for the CDR3: TGTGCCAGCAGTTTAGACCGGAAGTACCTAACAGATACGCAGTATTTT. The J gene is TRBJ2-3, the V gene TRBV12-3 or TRBV12-4, with no clear D. V gave up 1 base and J gave up 3 bases, with 14 bases separating them. The CDR3 contains 16 residues.

This clonotype was observed a few times. The J gene is TRBJ1-3, the V gene TRBV6-5, with D uncertain. Germline assignment: CDR1 MNHEY and CDR2 SVGAGI. V was clipped by 2 bases and J by 0 bases, with 8 bases between them. The CDR3 is 15 residues long. This chain's CDR3 is CASSYRAYSGNTIYF. CDR3 nucleotide sequence: TGTGCCAGCAGTTACCGTGCCTACTCTGGAAACACCATATATTTT.

The rearrangement joins TRBV19 to TRBJ2-1; the D is unclear. The germline V gene has CDR1 LNHDA and CDR2 SQIVND (reference sequence). Trimming left V 8 bases short and J 7 bases short, with 18 bases between. CDR3 length equals 14 residues. CDR3 coding DNA: TGTGCCAGTGCCTCCTACAAGAGGCTAAATGAGCAGTTCTTC. Its translation is CASASYKRLNEQFF.

The gene calls are TRBV29-1 and TRBJ2-7, with a possible D match to TRBD2 (6 bases). Germline V gene lookup returns CDR1 SQVTM and CDR2 ANQGSEA. The CDR3 is made up of 12 amino acids. V lost 0 bases and J lost 9, with 12 bases in between. CDR3 nucleotide sequence: TGCAGCGTTGAAGAGGGGGGTTCGGGGCAGTACTTC. It encodes CSVEEGGSGQYF.